The 20 T cell receptor beta chains below all came from one sample that was sequenced in a study of beta chain features in type 1 diabetes. The investigators reverse transcribed all of the isolated RNA, so they sequenced expressed TCRB transcripts. Assay used: immunoSEQ multiplex PCR; TCRdb lists only in-frame clones, some missing. The sample lists fewer than 650,000 clones, about 16% occurring once. The sample was naive CD4+ T cells from blood. The receptors were sampled from a young man in good health.

In this sample, this clone turned up a few times. The CDR3 nucleotides read TGTGCCAGCAGCGCCCACGGGGTAGCAGGAGATACGCAGTATTTT. This codes for CASSAHGVAGDTQYF. The chain links TRBV7-3 to TRBJ2-3; maybe TRBD2 (5 bases). Trimming took off 5 bases at V and 5 bases at J, with 17 bases between the two ends. CDR3 length equals 15 residues. CDR1 is SGHTA, CDR2 FQGTGA, per germline. Using reference TRBV7-3 and TRBJ2-3 for the parts outside the CDR3, the full variable domain is GAGVSQTPSNKVTEKGKYVELRCDPISGHTALYWYRQSLGQGPEFLIYFQGTGAADDSGLPNDRFFAVRPEGSVSTLKIQRTERGDSAVYLCASSAHGVAGDTQYFGPGTRLTVL.

V and J are TRBV12-5 and TRBJ2-1; 9 bases line up with TRBD2. In germline, CDR1 is LGHNT, CDR2 FRNRAP. V shed 0 bases, J shed 9 bases, and the junction held 9 bases outside the gene matches. The CDR3 extends over 16 amino acids. Here the CDR3 reads CASGLVLSSGSIEQFF. The CDR3 coding sequence is TGTGCTAGTGGTTTGGTACTAAGTAGCGGGAGTATTGAGCAGTTCTTC. Full variable domain (remainder filled in from reference TRBV12-5 and TRBJ2-1): DARVTQTPRHKVTEMGQEVTMRCQPILGHNTVFWYRQTMMQGLELLAYFRNRAPLDDSGMPKDRFSAEMPDATLATLKIQPSEPRDSAVYFCASGLVLSSGSIEQFFGPGTRLTVL.

This chain joins TRBV27 and TRBJ2-5; the D gene is possibly TRBD2 (5 bases). The germline gives CDR1 MNHEY, CDR2 SMNVEV (reference sequence). The CDR3 loop spans 14 amino acids. Trimming stripped 4 bases from V and 5 bases from J, with 14 bases between. CDR3 region: CASSWRTGKETQYF. DNA of the CDR3: TGTGCCAGCAGTTGGAGGACGGGGAAGGAGACCCAGTACTTC.

This clone has only a few counts. The chain couples TRBV2 to TRBJ1-4, with D hard to call. The ends were cut back, 8 bases at V and 8 bases at J, with 21 bases in the middle. The CDR3 loop spans 15 amino acids. The germline V gene encodes CDR1 SNHLY and CDR2 FYNNEI. CDR3 residues: CASSPDAAALEKLFF. The CDR3 DNA reads as TGTGCCAGCTCTCCGGATGCAGCGGCTTTGGAAAAACTGTTTTTT.

V and J are TRBV14 and TRBJ2-1; the D gene is possibly TRBD1 (5 bases). V was shortened by 1 base and J by 8 bases, with 18 bases between the two germline ends. This CDR3 comprises 16 residues. Germline CDR1 reads SGHDN; CDR2 reads FVKESK. CDR3 DNA: TGTGCCAGCAGCCAAGGAAGGGGAAGGGTAAGCGATGAGCAGTTCTTC. Translated: CASSQGRGRVSDEQFF.

This clone appeared a single time. In DNA form, the CDR3 reads TGCAGCGTTGGGAGGGGACTAGCGGGAAGTACGGAGACCCAGTACTTC. As protein: CSVGRGLAGSTETQYF. V gene TRBV29-1 combines with J gene TRBJ2-5, with TRBD2 matching over 13 bases. The CDR3 runs to 16 residues. CDR1 SQVTM and CDR2 ANQGSEA come from the germline V gene. V shed 4 bases, J shed 5 bases, and the junction held 10 bases outside the gene matches.

J is TRBJ2-2 and V is TRBV5-4, with 7 bases fitting TRBD1. CDR3 length equals 18 residues. Looked up from germline, CDR1 is SGHNT and CDR2 is YYREEE (reference sequence). V was pared by 0 bases and J by 1 base, with 9 bases of the junction left unmatched. The CDR3 spells CASSLVKARGRNTGELFF. Written as DNA, the CDR3 is TGTGCCAGCAGCTTGGTGAAGGCCAGGGGGAGGAACACCGGGGAGCTGTTTTTT. Supplemented by reference TRBV5-4 and TRBJ2-2, the full variable domain reads ETGVTQSPTHLIKTRGQQVTLRCSSQSGHNTVSWYQQALGQGPQFIFQYYREEENGRGNFPPRFSGLQFPNYSSELNVNALELDDSALYLCASSLVKARGRNTGELFFGEGSRLTVL.

The chain links TRBV5-1 to TRBJ1-1, with 7 bases aligning to TRBD1. The V gene end was trimmed by 4 bases and the J gene end by 6 bases; junction bases not matched to a gene: 6. The CDR3 covers 13 residues. Germline CDR1 and CDR2: SGHRS and YFSETQ. The CDR3 DNA reads TGCGCCAGCAGCCGCGTCGACAGGGCTGAAGCTTTCTTT. Translating gives CASSRVDRAEAFF.

Only a few counts were recorded for this clone. Other DNA sequences in the same sample also yield this CDR3. V usage is TRBV9 and J usage is TRBJ2-5; TRBD1 might be the D (6 bases). This CDR3 has 17 residues. V was shortened by 0 bases and J by 2 bases, with 17 bases between the two germline ends. Germline CDR1 reads SGDLS; CDR2 reads YYNGEE. CDR3 coding DNA: TGTGCCAGCAGCGTAGGAACCTCCGGGACACCGCAAGAGACCCAGTACTTC. It is translated as CASSVGTSGTPQETQYF.

This clone was detected only a few times. The J gene is TRBJ2-2, the V gene TRBV9; a possible D gene is TRBD1 (5 bases). This CDR3 region has 14 residues. Germline CDR1 SGDLS, CDR2 YYNGEE. Trimming removed 0 bases at V and 6 bases at J, with 9 bases between. Here the CDR3 DNA reads TGTGCCAGCAGCGTAGTTCAGGGTTCCGGGGAGCTGTTTTTT. As protein: CASSVVQGSGELFF.

This chain uses TRBV7-2 with TRBJ2-3, with 7 bases lining up with TRBD1. Germline V lookup: CDR1 SGHTA, CDR2 FQGNSA. V dropped 1 base and J dropped 1; count of bases not matched to a gene: 11. The CDR3 is made up of 18 amino acids. The CDR3 is CASSLDGARGSGTDTQYF. The CDR3 DNA follows: TGTGCCAGCAGCTTAGATGGGGCCAGGGGGTCGGGCACAGATACGCAGTATTTT.

The table lists this clone with a few counts. V is TRBV29-1 and J is TRBJ1-2; TRBD1 matches at 10 bases. V shed 6 bases, J shed 7 bases, and the junction held 11 bases outside the gene matches. This CDR3 is built from 14 residues. Germline V gives CDR1 SQVTM, CDR2 ANQGSEA. CDR3 loop: CSVNTGTGVSGYTF. CDR3 DNA sequence: TGCAGCGTCAATACCGGGACAGGGGTTAGTGGCTACACCTTC. The variable domain in full, completed from reference TRBV29-1 and TRBJ1-2, reads SAVISQKPSRDICQRGTSLTIQCQVDSQVTMMFWYRQQPGQSLTLIATANQGSEATYESGFVIDKFPISRPNLTFSTLTVSNMSPEDSSIYLCSVNTGTGVSGYTFGSGTRLTVV.

V usage is TRBV13 and J usage is TRBJ2-7; tentative D call: TRBD2 (5 bases). V was trimmed by 2 bases and J by 7 bases, leaving 15 bases between them. CDR3 length equals 14 residues. Germline CDR1 is PRHDT and CDR2 is FYEKMQ (reference sequence). The CDR3 sequence: CASSLPIVRREQYF. CDR3 nucleotide sequence: TGTGCCAGCAGCTTACCCATCGTCCGGAGGGAGCAGTACTTC. Filled out from reference TRBV13 and TRBJ2-7, the complete variable domain reads AAGVIQSPRHLIKEKRETATLKCYPIPRHDTVYWYQQGPGQDPQFLISFYEKMQSDKGSIPDRFSAQQFSDYHSELNMSSLELGDSALYFCASSLPIVRREQYFGPGTRLTVT.

The chain recombines TRBV30 with TRBJ1-2; D uncertain. The CDR3 has 16 amino acids. Germline loops: CDR1 GTSNPN, CDR2 SVGIG (reference sequence). V was shortened by 4 bases and J by 2 bases, with 20 bases between the two germline ends. The CDR3: CAWIPAGSTTNYGYTF. CDR3 sequence (DNA): TGTGCCTGGATCCCCGCGGGCTCGACTACAAACTATGGCTACACCTTC.

This clone was detected only a few times. V gene TRBV7-6 combines with J gene TRBJ2-1, with 9 bases aligning to TRBD1. The V gene's germline CDR1 is SGHVS and CDR2 FNYEAQ. The CDR3 extends over 16 amino acids. After removal of 0 bases from V and 9 bases from J, the junction contained 9 bases not matched to a gene. In nucleotides, the CDR3 is TGTGCCAGCAGCTTAGCTGGACAACAGGGGGCCGCTGAGCAGTTCTTC. Protein product: CASSLAGQQGAAEQFF.

This clone was counted between two and nine times. The chain carries TRBV5-1 and TRBJ2-4; D is undetermined. The V end was cut by 0 bases, the J end by 7 bases, with 14 bases between. The CDR3 consists of 15 residues. Germline CDR1 reads SGHRS; CDR2 reads YFSETQ. Written as DNA, the CDR3 is TGCGCCAGCAGCTTGGAGCCGCTTCCGAACAACATTCAGTACTTC. Encoded protein: CASSLEPLPNNIQYF.

This clone was observed a handful of times. This chain uses TRBV7-2 with TRBJ2-5, with TRBD2 identical over 12 bases. The germline CDR1 and CDR2 sequences are SGHTA and FQGNSA. The V segment lost 5 bases and the J segment 3 bases; nucleotides outside the gene matches: 10. The CDR3 extends over 17 amino acids. CDR3 nucleotide sequence: TGTGCCAGCAGCCCAGGGTTGGCTAGCGGGGGGGAAGAGACCCAGTACTTC. Translated, it gives CASSPGLASGGEETQYF. The full variable domain, with the rest looked up from reference TRBV7-2 and TRBJ2-5, is GAGVSQSPSNKVTEKGKDVELRCDPISGHTALYWYRQSLGQGLEFLIYFQGNSAPDKSGLPSDRFSAERTGGSVSTLTIQRTQQEDSAVYLCASSPGLASGGEETQYFGPGTRLLVL.

This clone was found a few times. The chain joins TRBV7-2 to TRBJ2-5, with TRBD1 identical over 7 bases. This CDR3 contains 15 residues. Germline lookup yields CDR1 SGHTA and CDR2 FQGNSA. V lost 1 base, J lost 3 bases, and 5 bases stayed unmatched. CDR3 in DNA: TGTGCCAGCAGCTTAGTGACAGGGTCTAAAGAGACCCAGTACTTC. The encoded protein is CASSLVTGSKETQYF.

This chain joins TRBV7-2 and TRBJ1-4, with a possible D match to TRBD1 (6 bases). CDR1 SGHTA and CDR2 FQGNSA come from the germline V gene. The CDR3 contains 13 residues. V was cut by 7 bases and J by 5 bases, with 11 bases left in between. The CDR3 DNA reads TGTGCCAGCAAACAGGGCCCCAATGAAAAACTGTTTTTT. It specifies CASKQGPNEKLFF.

This clone came up a few times. The V and J genes are TRBV7-3 and TRBJ2-3; 10 bases are a match to TRBD2. Trimming took 1 base from V and 7 from J; bases not matched to a gene: 8. Germline assignment: CDR1 SGHTA and CDR2 FQGTGA. This CDR3 is built from 16 residues. The DNA of the CDR3 is TGTGCCAGCAGCTTAAACGGACTAGCGGTACGAAATACGCAGTATTTT. Residues: CASSLNGLAVRNTQYF.